This T cell receptor beta chain stems from a study of Ad26.COV2.S vaccination and SARS-CoV-2 variants. Treatment described: around 19 received Ad26.COV2.S at low or high dose, single or two shots; about 5 received placebo; per-sample allocation not given. Repertoires come from day 63 after the first vaccine or placebo injection. Libraries were prepared by immunoSEQ multiplex PCR; TCRdb keeps only in-frame clonotypes and omits some of them. The table includes approximately 410,000 clones, 92% detected once. The sequence was obtained from a person aged 18-65 years who received the Ad26.COV2.S COVID-19 vaccine or a placebo. Source: peripheral blood, taken in a trial of Ad26.COV2.S vaccine versus placebo.

This CDR3 reads CASSLVGGHTGELFF. In nucleotides, the CDR3 is TGTGCCAGCAGCTTAGTAGGGGGCCACACCGGGGAGCTGTTTTTT. The V and J genes are TRBV7-8 and TRBJ2-2; 7 bases map to TRBD1. Looked up from germline, CDR1 is SGHVS and CDR2 is FQNEAQ. CDR3 size: 15 residues. Germline trimming cut 1 base from V and 3 bases from J; bases unmatched to any gene: 2.